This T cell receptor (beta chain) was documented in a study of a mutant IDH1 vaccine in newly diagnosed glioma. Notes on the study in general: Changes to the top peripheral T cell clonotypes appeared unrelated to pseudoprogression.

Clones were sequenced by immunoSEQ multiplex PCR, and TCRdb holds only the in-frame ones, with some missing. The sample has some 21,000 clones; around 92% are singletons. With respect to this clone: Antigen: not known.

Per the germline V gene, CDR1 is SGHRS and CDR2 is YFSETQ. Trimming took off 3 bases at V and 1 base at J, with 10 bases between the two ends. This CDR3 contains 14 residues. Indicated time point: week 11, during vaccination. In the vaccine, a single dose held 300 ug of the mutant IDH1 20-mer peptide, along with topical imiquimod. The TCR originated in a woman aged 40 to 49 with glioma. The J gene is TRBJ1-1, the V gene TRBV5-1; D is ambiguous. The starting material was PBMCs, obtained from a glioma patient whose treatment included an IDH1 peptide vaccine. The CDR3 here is CASSSTPPNTEAFF. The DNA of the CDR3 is TGCGCCAGCAGCTCGACGCCCCCGAACACTGAAGCTTTCTTT. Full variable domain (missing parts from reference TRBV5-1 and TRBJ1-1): KAGVTQTPRYLIKTRGQQVTLSCSPISGHRSVSWYQQTPGQGLQFLFEYFSETQRNKGNFPGRFSGRQFSNSRSEMNVSTLELGDSALYLCASSSTPPNTEAFFGQGTRLTVV.